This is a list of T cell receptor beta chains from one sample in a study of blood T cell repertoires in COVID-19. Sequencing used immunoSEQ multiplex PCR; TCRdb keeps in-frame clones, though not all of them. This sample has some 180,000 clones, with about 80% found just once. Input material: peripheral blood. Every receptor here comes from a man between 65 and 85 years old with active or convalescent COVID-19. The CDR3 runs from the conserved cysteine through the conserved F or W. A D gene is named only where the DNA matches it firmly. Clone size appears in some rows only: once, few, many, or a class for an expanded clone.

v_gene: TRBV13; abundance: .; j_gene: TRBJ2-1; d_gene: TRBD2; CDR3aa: CASSLAQRGPENEQFF; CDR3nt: TGTGCCAGCAGCTTAGCCCAGCGGGGGCCAGAAAATGAGCAGTTCTTC
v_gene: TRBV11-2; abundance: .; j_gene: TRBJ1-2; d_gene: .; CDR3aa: CASRPGEGNNYGYTF; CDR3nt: TGTGCCAGCAGGCCAGGGGAGGGCAACAACTATGGCTACACCTTC
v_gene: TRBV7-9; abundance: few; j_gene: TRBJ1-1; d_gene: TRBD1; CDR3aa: CASSRTGQGLRAEAFF; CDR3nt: TGTGCCAGCAGCCGAACGGGACAGGGACTTCGGGCTGAAGCTTTCTTT
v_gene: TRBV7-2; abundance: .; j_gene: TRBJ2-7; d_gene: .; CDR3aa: CASSSLDTSYEQYF; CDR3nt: TGTGCCAGCAGCTCCCTGGACACATCCTACGAGCAGTACTTC
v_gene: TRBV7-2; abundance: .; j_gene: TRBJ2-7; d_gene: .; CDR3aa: CASSPRVAREEQYF; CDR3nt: TGTGCCAGCAGCCCTCGTGTGGCTCGGGAGGAGCAGTACTTC
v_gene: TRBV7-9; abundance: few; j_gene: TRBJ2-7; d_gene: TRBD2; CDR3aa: CASSLSGLAGEVQYF; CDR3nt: TGTGCCAGCAGCTTATCCGGACTAGCGGGAGAGGTGCAGTACTTC
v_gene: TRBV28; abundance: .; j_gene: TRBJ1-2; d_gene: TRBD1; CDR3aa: CASRRGGALIYGYTF; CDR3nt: TGTGCCAGCAGAAGAGGGGGCGCACTGATCTATGGCTACACCTTC
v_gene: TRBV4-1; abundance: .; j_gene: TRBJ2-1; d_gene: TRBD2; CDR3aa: CASSSSTGTSGDNEQFF; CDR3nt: TGCGCCAGCAGTTCGAGTACCGGGACTAGCGGGGACAATGAGCAGTTCTTC
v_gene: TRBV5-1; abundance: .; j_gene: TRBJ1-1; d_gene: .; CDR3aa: CASSLKRENTEAFF; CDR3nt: TGCGCCAGCAGCTTGAAGAGAGAGAACACTGAAGCTTTCTTT
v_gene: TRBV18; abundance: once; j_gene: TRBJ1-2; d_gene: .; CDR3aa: CASSPIQGSDGYTF; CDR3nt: TGTGCCAGCTCACCGATACAGGGATCGGACGGCTACACCTTC
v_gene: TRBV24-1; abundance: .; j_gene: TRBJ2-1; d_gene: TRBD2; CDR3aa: CATRGLAGGNEQFF; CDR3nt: TGTGCCACCCGAGGACTAGCGGGAGGGAATGAGCAGTTCTTC
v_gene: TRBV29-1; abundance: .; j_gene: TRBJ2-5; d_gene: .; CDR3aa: CSVRTGETQYF; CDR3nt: TGCAGCGTCCGAACAGGGGAGACCCAGTACTTC
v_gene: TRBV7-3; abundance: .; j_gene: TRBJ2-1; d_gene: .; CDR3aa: CASGRQGGNEQFF; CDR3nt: TGTGCCAGCGGTAGACAGGGAGGCAATGAGCAGTTCTTC
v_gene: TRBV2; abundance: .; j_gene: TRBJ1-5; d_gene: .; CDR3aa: CASNLGRGQPQHF; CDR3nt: TGTGCCAGCAACTTGGGGAGAGGGCAGCCCCAGCATTTT
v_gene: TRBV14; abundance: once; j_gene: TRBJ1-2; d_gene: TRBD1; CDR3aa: CASSQGQPNYGYTF; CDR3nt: TGTGCCAGCAGCCAGGGACAGCCTAACTATGGCTACACCTTC
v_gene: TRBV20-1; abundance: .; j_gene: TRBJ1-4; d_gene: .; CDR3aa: CSASNSGGSTNEKLFF; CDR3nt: TGCAGTGCTAGTAACTCAGGCGGGTCAACTAATGAAAAACTGTTTTTT
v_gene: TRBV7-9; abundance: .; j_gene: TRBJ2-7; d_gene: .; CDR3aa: CASSLRTEYEQYF; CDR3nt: TGTGCCAGCAGCCTCCGGACAGAATACGAGCAGTACTTC
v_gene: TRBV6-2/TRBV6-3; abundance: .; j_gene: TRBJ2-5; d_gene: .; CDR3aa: CASSWRGVSETQYF; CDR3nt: TGTGCCAGCAGTTGGCGCGGGGTGTCGGAGACCCAGTACTTC
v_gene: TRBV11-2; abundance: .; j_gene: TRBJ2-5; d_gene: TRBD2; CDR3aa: CASSLGGGGRETQYF; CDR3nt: TGTGCCAGCAGCTTAGGGGGCGGGGGACGGGAGACCCAGTACTTC
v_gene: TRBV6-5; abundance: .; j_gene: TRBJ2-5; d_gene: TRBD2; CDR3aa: CASTKGGKTQYF; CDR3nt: TGTGCCAGCACTAAGGGAGGGAAGACCCAGTACTTC
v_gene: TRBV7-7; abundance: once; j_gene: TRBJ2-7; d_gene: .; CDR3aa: CASSLGGPAYEQYF; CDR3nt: TGTGCTAGCAGCTTAGGGGGGCCGGCCTACGAGCAGTACTTC
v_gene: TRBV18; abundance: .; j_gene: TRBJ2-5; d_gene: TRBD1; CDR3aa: CASSPDRAQETQYF; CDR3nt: TGTGCCAGCTCACCCGACAGGGCCCAAGAGACCCAGTACTTC
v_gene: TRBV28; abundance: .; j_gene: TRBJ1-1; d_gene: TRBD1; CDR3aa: CASSIQGWREAFF; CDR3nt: TGTGCCAGCAGTATACAGGGGTGGAGGGAAGCTTTCTTT
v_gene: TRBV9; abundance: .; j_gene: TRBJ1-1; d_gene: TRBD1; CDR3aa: CASSGWTGEAFF; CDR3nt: TGTGCCAGCAGCGGTTGGACAGGGGAAGCTTTCTTT
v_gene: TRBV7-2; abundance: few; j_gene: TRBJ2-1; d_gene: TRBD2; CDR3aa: CASSSRSGLAVNEQFF; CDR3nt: TGTGCCAGCAGCTCGAGGAGTGGGCTAGCGGTAAATGAGCAGTTCTTC
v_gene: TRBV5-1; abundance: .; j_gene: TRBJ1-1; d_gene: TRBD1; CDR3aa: CASSSHRTGGMNTEAFF; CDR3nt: TGCGCCAGCAGCTCACACCGGACAGGGGGCATGAACACTGAAGCTTTCTTT
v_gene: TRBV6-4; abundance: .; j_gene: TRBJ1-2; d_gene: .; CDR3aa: CASSVPTVPRYGYTF; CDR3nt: TGTGCCAGCAGTGTCCCGACAGTTCCGCGGTATGGCTACACCTTC
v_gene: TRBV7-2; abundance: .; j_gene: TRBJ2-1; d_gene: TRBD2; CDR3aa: CASSLRTSASYNEQFF; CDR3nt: TGTGCCAGCAGCTTACGGACTAGCGCCTCCTACAATGAGCAGTTCTTC
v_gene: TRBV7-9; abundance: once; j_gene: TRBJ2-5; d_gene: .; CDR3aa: CASSFGQVETQYF; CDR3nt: TGTGCCAGCAGCTTCGGTCAGGTCGAGACCCAGTACTTC
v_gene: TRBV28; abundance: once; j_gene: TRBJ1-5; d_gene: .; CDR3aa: CASSRARGGRNQPQHF; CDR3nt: TGTGCCAGCAGCCGTGCGCGCGGGGGTCGCAATCAGCCCCAGCATTTT
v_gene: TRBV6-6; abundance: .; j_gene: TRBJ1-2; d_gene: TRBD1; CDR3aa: CASSYSNRGTNYGYTF; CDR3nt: TGTGCCAGCAGTTACTCGAACAGGGGGACTAACTATGGCTACACCTTC
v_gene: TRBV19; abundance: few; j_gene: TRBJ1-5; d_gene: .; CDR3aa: CASSVSGAYSNQPQHF; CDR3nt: TGTGCCAGTAGTGTTAGCGGGGCCTATAGCAATCAGCCCCAGCATTTT
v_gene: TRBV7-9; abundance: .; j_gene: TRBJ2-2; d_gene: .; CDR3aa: CASSLPQRTGELFF; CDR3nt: TGTGCCAGCAGCTTGCCGCAGAGGACCGGGGAGCTGTTTTTT
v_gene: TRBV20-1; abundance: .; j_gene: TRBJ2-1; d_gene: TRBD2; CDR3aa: CSASTLFAGGMKKYNEQFF; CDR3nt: TGCAGTGCTAGTACTTTATTCGCGGGGGGGATGAAGAAATACAATGAGCAGTTCTTC
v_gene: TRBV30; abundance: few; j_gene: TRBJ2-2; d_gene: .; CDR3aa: CAWSRGGYRELFF; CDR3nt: TGTGCCTGGAGTCGGGGTGGTTACCGGGAGCTGTTTTTT
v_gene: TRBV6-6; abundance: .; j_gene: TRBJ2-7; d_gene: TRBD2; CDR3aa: CASSGAGGAYEQYF; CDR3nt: TGTGCCAGCAGTGGGGCGGGGGGTGCCTACGAGCAGTACTTC
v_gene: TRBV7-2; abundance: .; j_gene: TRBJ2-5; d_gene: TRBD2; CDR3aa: CASSVLRGGQETQYF; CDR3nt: TGTGCCAGCAGCGTATTGCGGGGGGGGCAAGAGACCCAGTACTTC
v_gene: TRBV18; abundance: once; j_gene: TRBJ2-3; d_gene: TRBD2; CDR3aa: CASRGLEGTDTQYF; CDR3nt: TGTGCCAGCCGGGGACTAGAGGGCACAGATACGCAGTATTTT
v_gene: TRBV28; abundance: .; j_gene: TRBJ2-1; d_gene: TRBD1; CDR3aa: CASSSDLKGGDEQFF; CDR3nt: TGTGCCAGCAGTTCGGACTTAAAAGGGGGCGATGAGCAGTTCTTC
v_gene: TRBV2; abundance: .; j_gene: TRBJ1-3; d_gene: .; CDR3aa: CASSEQGQGNTIYF; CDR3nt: TGTGCCAGCAGTGAACAGGGCCAAGGAAACACCATATATTTT
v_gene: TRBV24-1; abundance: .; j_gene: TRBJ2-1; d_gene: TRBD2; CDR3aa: CATSGSGGPGEQFF; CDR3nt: TGTGCCACCAGTGGGTCGGGAGGGCCTGGTGAGCAGTTCTTC
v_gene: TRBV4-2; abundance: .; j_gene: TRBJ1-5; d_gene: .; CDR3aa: CASSQGGGQPQHF; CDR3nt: TGTGCCAGCAGCCAAGGCGGGGGTCAGCCCCAGCATTTT
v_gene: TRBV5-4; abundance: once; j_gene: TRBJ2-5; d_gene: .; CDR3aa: CASSPRGGDQETQYF; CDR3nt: TGTGCCAGCAGCCCCCGGGGAGGAGATCAAGAGACCCAGTACTTC
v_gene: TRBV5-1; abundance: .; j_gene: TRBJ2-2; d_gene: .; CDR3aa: CASSSIRDTNTGELFF; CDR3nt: TGCGCCAGCAGCTCGATCCGGGACACAAACACCGGGGAGCTGTTTTTT
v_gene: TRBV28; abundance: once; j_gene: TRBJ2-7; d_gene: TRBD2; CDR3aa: CASSLYTVGLAGDEQYF; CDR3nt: TGTGCCAGCAGTTTATATACGGTTGGACTAGCGGGAGACGAGCAGTACTTC
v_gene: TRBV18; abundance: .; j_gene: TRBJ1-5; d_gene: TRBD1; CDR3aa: CASSDLGTANQPQHF; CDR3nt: TGTGCCAGCTCAGACCTCGGGACAGCTAATCAGCCCCAGCATTTT
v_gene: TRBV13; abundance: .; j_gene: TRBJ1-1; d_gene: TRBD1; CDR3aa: CASSLARGLGTEAFF; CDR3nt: TGTGCCAGCAGCTTGGCCAGGGGGCTAGGCACTGAAGCTTTCTTT
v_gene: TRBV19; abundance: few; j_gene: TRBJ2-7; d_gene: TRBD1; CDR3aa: CASSNGQGPYEQYF; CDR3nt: TGTGCCAGTAGTAACGGACAGGGGCCTTACGAGCAGTACTTC
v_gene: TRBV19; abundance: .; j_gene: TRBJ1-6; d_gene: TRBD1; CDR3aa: CASRSGGAEEEPLHF; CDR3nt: TGTGCCAGTAGGTCAGGGGGCGCCGAAGAAGAACCCCTCCACTTT
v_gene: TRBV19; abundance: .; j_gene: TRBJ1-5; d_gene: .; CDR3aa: CASAVTPMGGNQPQHF; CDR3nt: TGTGCCAGTGCCGTGACTCCTATGGGAGGCAATCAGCCCCAGCATTTT
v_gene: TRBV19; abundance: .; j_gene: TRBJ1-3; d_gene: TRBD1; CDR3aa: CASSRGTGASSGNTIYF; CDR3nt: TGTGCCAGTAGCCGTGGGACAGGGGCGAGCTCTGGAAACACCATATATTTT
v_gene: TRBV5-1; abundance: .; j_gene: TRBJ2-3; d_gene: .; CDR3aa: CASSLGGRGTDTQYF; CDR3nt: TGCGCCAGCAGCTTGGGGGGCAGGGGCACAGATACGCAGTATTTT
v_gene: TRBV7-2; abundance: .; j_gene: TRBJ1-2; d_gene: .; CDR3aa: CASSPGRREGYSGYTF; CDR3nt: TGTGCCAGCAGCCCCGGGAGGAGGGAGGGGTATAGTGGCTACACCTTC
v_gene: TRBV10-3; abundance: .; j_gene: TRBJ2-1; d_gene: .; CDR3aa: CAIRHDRNYNEQFF; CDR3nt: TGTGCCATCAGACACGACAGGAACTACAATGAGCAGTTCTTC
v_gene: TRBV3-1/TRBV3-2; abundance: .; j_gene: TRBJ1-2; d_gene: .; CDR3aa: CASSHAGQRGYGYTF; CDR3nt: TGTGCCAGCAGCCACGCCGGACAGCGCGGCTATGGCTACACCTTC
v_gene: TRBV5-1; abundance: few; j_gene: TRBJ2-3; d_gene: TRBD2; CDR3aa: CASSLLAGGTDTQYF; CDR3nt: TGCGCCAGCAGCTTGCTAGCGGGGGGCACAGATACGCAGTATTTT
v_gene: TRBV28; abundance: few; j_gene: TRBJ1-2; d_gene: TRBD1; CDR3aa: CASDPSGVTGTANYGYTF; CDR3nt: TGTGCCAGCGACCCCTCCGGGGTTACAGGGACAGCTAACTATGGCTACACCTTC